These 18 T cell receptor beta chains were all obtained from the same sample, sequenced in a study of shared clonotypes between healthy human individuals. TCRdb's table, derived via immunoSEQ multiplex PCR, lists solely in-frame clones and lacks some. The sample has some 1 million clones, around four fifths seen once; the top ten hold 1.4%. Sequencing was done on a sample of memory CD4+ T cells sorted from blood. Subset meaning: CD45RA-negative fraction. The receptors derive from a man younger than 30 in good health.

CDR3 amino acids: CASSTQGPRNEQFF. CDR3 DNA: TGTGCCAGCAGTACACAGGGTCCAAGAAATGAGCAGTTCTTC. V gene TRBV28 combines with J gene TRBJ2-1; possible D gene TRBD1, 6 bases. Germline CDR1 reads MDHEN; CDR2 reads SYDVKM. CDR3 length: 14 residues. The V end lost 5 bases, the J end lost 7 bases, and 15 bases lay between the germline ends.

This rearrangement joins TRBV27 to TRBJ2-2; D possibly corresponds to TRBD2 (5 bases). This CDR3 is built from 14 residues. CDR1 and CDR2 (germline): MNHEY, SMNVEV (reference sequence). Between the trimmed V and J ends, which lost 6 bases and 7 bases, there was a span of 15 bases. This chain's CDR3 is CASSGERPLGELFF. CDR3 bases: TGTGCCAGCAGCGGGGAAAGGCCCCTCGGGGAGCTGTTTTTT.

This clone was observed a single time. A much larger clone is a single base away; this may be a read error. Other DNA sequences within the sample encode an identical CDR3. The chain links TRBV6-6 to TRBJ2-1; D unresolved. Trimming cost V 0 bases and J 6 bases, with 0 bases left between them. Germline CDR1 and CDR2: MNHNY and SVGAGI (reference sequence). CDR3 length: 11 residues. The CDR3 spells CASSYSNEQFF. The CDR3, as DNA: TGTGCCAGCAGTTACTCCAATGAGCAGTTCTTC.

As concerns this clone: Other DNA variants within this sample encode the same CDR3. The V and J genes are TRBV6-1 and TRBJ1-5; D gene ambiguous. Between the trimmed V and J ends, which lost 8 bases and 0 bases, there was a span of 11 bases. The CDR3 contains 14 residues. From germline, CDR1 is MNHNS and CDR2 SASEGT. In DNA, the CDR3 is TGTGCCAGCGACCGGGCATATAGCAATCAGCCCCAGCATTTT. Translating it yields CASDRAYSNQPQHF.

The V call is TRBV4-1, the J call TRBJ2-7, with 8 bases lining up with TRBD1. V was clipped by 1 base and J by 3 bases; unmatched bases: 11. Per the germline V gene, CDR1 is MGHRA and CDR2 is YSYEKL. The CDR3 spans 17 residues. The CDR3 protein is CASSQAGARTGNYEQYF. CDR3 nucleotide sequence: TGCGCCAGCAGCCAAGCTGGTGCCCGGACAGGGAACTACGAGCAGTACTTC.

This chain links TRBV30 with TRBJ1-2, with D perhaps matching TRBD1 (6 bases). The CDR3 sequence is 14 residues long. Trimming took 0 bases from V and 4 from J, leaving 12 bases between them. Germline loops: CDR1 GTSNPN, CDR2 SVGIG (reference sequence). CDR3 protein: CAWSVRGVPYGYTF. The CDR3 nucleotides read TGTGCCTGGAGTGTAAGGGGGGTACCCTATGGCTACACCTTC.

V gene TRBV9 combines with J gene TRBJ1-1, with 7 bases that match TRBD1. V shed 4 bases and J 2 bases; nucleotides not matched to a gene: 17. This CDR3 region has 18 residues. Germline CDR1 SGDLS, CDR2 YYNGEE. The chain's CDR3 is CASSPQGQSPRVNTEAFF. The CDR3, as DNA: TGTGCCAGCAGCCCCCAGGGACAGTCTCCCAGGGTCAACACTGAAGCTTTCTTT.

This sequence joins TRBV7-2 and TRBJ2-7, with 11 bases aligning to TRBD2. The CDR3 runs to 16 residues. CDR1 is SGHTA and CDR2 is FQGNSA in the germline V gene. V shed 4 bases, J shed 0 bases, and the junction held 5 bases outside the gene matches. The CDR3, as DNA: TGTGCCAGCAGCTCCTGGACTAGCGGGTCCTCCTACGAGCAGTACTTC. Residues: CASSSWTSGSSYEQYF.

This clone was seen more than once but under ten times. The same CDR3 can be traced to other DNA sequences in this sample. This chain joins TRBV11-2 and TRBJ2-2; D is perhaps TRBD2 (5 bases). Trimming removed 5 bases at V and 8 bases at J, with 12 bases between. Germline V gene data show CDR1 as SGHAT and CDR2 as FQNNGV. The CDR3 contains 13 residues. Here the CDR3 reads CASSPPLAGELFF. Written as DNA, the CDR3 is TGTGCCAGCAGCCCCCCGTTAGCGGGGGAGCTGTTTTTT.

The chain couples TRBV4-3 to TRBJ2-7; D is ambiguous. Trimming cost V 3 bases and J 6 bases, with 12 bases left between them. Looked up from germline, CDR1 is LGHNA and CDR2 is YSLEER. The length of the CDR3 is 13 residues. CDR3 loop: CASSQYFVGEQYF. CDR3 DNA: TGCGCCAGCAGCCAGTACTTTGTCGGCGAGCAGTACTTC.

This clone was seen more than once but under ten times. The chain recombines TRBV28 with TRBJ1-3; TRBD1 matches 7 bases. V shed 2 bases and J 2 bases; nucleotides not matched to a gene: 6. Germline loops: CDR1 MDHEN, CDR2 SYDVKM. This CDR3 comprises 16 residues. CDR3 coding DNA: TGTGCCAGCAGTTTACCTCACAGGGGAACTGGAAACACCATATATTTT. Its protein product is CASSLPHRGTGNTIYF.

This clone showed up just a few times. V usage is TRBV6-4 and J usage is TRBJ2-1, with TRBD2 identical over 12 bases. The length of the CDR3 is 15 residues. Germline V gene lookup returns CDR1 MRHNA and CDR2 SNTAGT. Trimming took 5 bases from V and 5 from J; bases not matched to a gene: 4. This chain's CDR3 is CASSSGLAGNNEQFF. The CDR3 DNA sequence: TGTGCCAGCAGTTCGGGACTAGCGGGTAACAATGAGCAGTTCTTC.

This clone was recorded only once. This chain connects TRBV5-6 to TRBJ1-6; possibly TRBD1 for D (6 bases). Per germline, CDR1 SGHDT and CDR2 YYEEEE. The CDR3 is made up of 16 amino acids. V was pared by 3 bases and J by 7 bases, with 17 bases between. CDR3 sequence (DNA): TGTGCCAGCAGCTCTGGCCCCGGACAGTCCAATTCACCCCTCCACTTT. Translating gives CASSSGPGQSNSPLHF.

The chain employs TRBV10-3 and TRBJ2-1, with 11 positions matching TRBD1. Germline values: CDR1 ENHRY, CDR2 SYGVKD. CDR3 length equals 15 residues. J was trimmed by 8 bases and V by 0 bases; bases with no gene match: 3. This CDR3 reads CAISESGTGGDEQFF. In DNA form, the CDR3 reads TGTGCCATCAGTGAGTCCGGGACAGGGGGGGATGAGCAGTTCTTC.

This chain connects TRBV19 to TRBJ2-7, with a tentative D call TRBD2 (5 bases). The CDR3 runs 13 residues. V was clipped by 7 bases and J by 0 bases, with 10 bases between them. Germline CDR1 reads LNHDA; CDR2 reads SQIVND (reference sequence). The CDR3 sequence is CASNGGSSYEQYF. In DNA form, the CDR3 reads TGTGCCAGTAACGGAGGCAGCTCCTACGAGCAGTACTTC. Full variable domain (outside the CDR3, taken from reference TRBV19 and TRBJ2-7): DGGITQSPKYLFRKEGQNVTLSCEQNLNHDAMYWYRQDPGQGLRLIYYSQIVNDFQKGDIAEGYSVSREKKESFPLTVTSAQKNPTAFYLCASNGGSSYEQYFGPGTRLTVT.

The J gene is TRBJ2-1, the V gene TRBV9; 8 bases fit TRBD1. With V trimmed by 4 bases and J by 11 bases, 8 bases remained unmatched. This CDR3 has 13 amino acids. The germline CDR1 and CDR2 sequences are SGDLS and YYNGEE. CDR3 coding DNA: TGTGCCAGCAGCTCTGGACAGGGCCCGCAGCAGTTCTTC. This encodes CASSSGQGPQQFF.

This clone was counted a single time. V is TRBV5-1 and J is TRBJ2-5; weak D call: TRBD2 (6 bases). V was cut by 0 bases and J by 3 bases, with 15 bases left in between. Per germline, CDR1 SGHRS and CDR2 YFSETQ. The CDR3 sequence is 16 residues long. The CDR3 here is CASSLAFFWGEETQYF. Here the CDR3 DNA reads TGCGCCAGCAGCTTGGCCTTTTTTTGGGGGGAAGAGACCCAGTACTTC. The full variable domain, its missing parts supplied by reference TRBV5-1 and TRBJ2-5, is KAGVTQTPRYLIKTRGQQVTLSCSPISGHRSVSWYQQTPGQGLQFLFEYFSETQRNKGNFPGRFSGRQFSNSRSEMNVSTLELGDSALYLCASSLAFFWGEETQYFGPGTRLLVL.

This clone showed up just a few times. This chain links TRBV28 with TRBJ1-2; 7 nucleotides agree with TRBD1. With V trimmed by 6 bases and J by 4 bases, 11 bases remained unmatched. Germline loops: CDR1 MDHEN, CDR2 SYDVKM. The CDR3 has 15 residues. The CDR3 loop reads CASSDNRGRTYGYTF. CDR3 sequence (DNA): TGTGCCAGCAGCGATAACAGGGGTAGAACCTATGGCTACACCTTC.